This record concerns one T cell receptor (beta chain) sequence. It was with a sample-barcoded 5' primer and a J-beta primer mix that a second PCR of roughly 7 to 12 cycles was run. MiXCR was run by TCRdb on the 5' RACE reads, yielding one entry per CDR3 protein. The sample includes approximately 830,000 distinct CDR3 sequences, around two thirds of them seen just once. This entry comes from a study of blood T cells in healthy people across ages. Sequenced input: blood. This receptor was identified in a man younger than 40 in good health.

The DNA of the CDR3 is TGTGCCAGCAGCGTAGGACAGGGGGCCCACGAGCAGTACTTC. As protein: CASSVGQGAHEQYF. This chain joins TRBV9 and TRBJ2-7; 10 bases fit TRBD1. The V gene end was trimmed by 0 bases and the J gene end by 5 bases; junction bases not matched to a gene: 2. This CDR3 has 14 residues. CDR1 is SGDLS and CDR2 is YYNGEE in the germline V gene.